This T cell receptor (beta chain) was profiled in a study of blood T cell repertoires in COVID-19. The overall study: The study drew acute and convalescent COVID-19 samples from the United States, Italy and Spain. In each case, the material was cDNA or gDNA derived from T cells, B-cell-depleted T cells, or PBMCs.

The ends lost 6 bases at V and 2 bases at J; junction bases unmatched: 13. Germline V gene sequence: CDR1 SEHNR, CDR2 FQNEAQ (reference sequence). The CDR3 has 17 amino acids. Authors' methods: Amplifying reference gene primers gave estimates of nucleated cell counts. Profiled with immunoSEQ multiplex PCR; TCRdb holds only in-frame clones, not every one. The DNA gave D and trimming, while V, J and clone size come from that table. The sample lists approximately 170,000 clones, under 85% occurring once. The sequenced material came from peripheral blood. The receptor's source is a man in his sixties or seventies who had recovered from COVID-19. The rearrangement joins TRBV7-9 to TRBJ2-5, with 9 positions matching TRBD2. DNA of the CDR3: TGTGCCAGCAGGCTAGCGCGGGGGGGCCGCTTTCAAGAGACCCAGTACTTC. Protein sequence: CASRLARGGRFQETQYF. Full variable domain (outside the CDR3, taken from reference TRBV7-9 and TRBJ2-5): DTGVSQNPRHKITKRGQNVTFRCDPISEHNRLYWYRQTLGQGPEFLTYFQNEAQLEKSRLLSDRFSAERPKGSFSTLEIQRTEQGDSAMYLCASRLARGGRFQETQYFGPGTRLLVL.